This is a list of T cell receptor beta chains from one sample in a study of cytomegalovirus exposure and HLA in healthy donors. Only in-frame clones appear in the TCRdb table, and some are missing; sequencing was by immunoSEQ multiplex PCR. This table holds about 150,000 clones, over 70% found once. Source material: PBMCs. The origin of the receptors is a woman aged 25 to 39 in good health and CMV-seronegative. CDR3s include the opening cysteine and the closing phenylalanine or tryptophan. Fields, in order: J gene, V gene, D gene, clone size, CDR3 protein, CDR3 DNA. A D gene is named only where the DNA matches it firmly. A clone size is listed for some rows: how often the clone was seen (once, few, many), or a class if it is expanded.

TRBJ2-5 TRBV6-1 TRBD1 - CASSVGQGRGETQYF TGTGCCAGCAGTGTTGGACAGGGGAGGGGGGAGACCCAGTACTTC
TRBJ2-7 TRBV5-6 - few CASSSSLSYEQYF TGTGCCAGCAGCTCCTCCCTCTCCTACGAGCAGTACTTC
TRBJ1-2 TRBV28 - - CASSFGRSRAELGYTF TGTGCCAGCAGTTTTGGGCGCTCCAGGGCCGAACTGGGCTACACCTTC
TRBJ2-6 TRBV14 TRBD1 - CASSQETRDRGTGANVLTF TGTGCCAGCAGCCAAGAGACCAGGGACAGGGGGACTGGGGCCAACGTCCTGACTTTC
TRBJ1-6 TRBV18 - - CASSPLRNSPLHF TGTGCCAGCTCACCATTGAGGAATTCACCCCTCCACTTT
TRBJ2-4 TRBV5-1 TRBD2 - CASSDPGGENIQYF TGCGCCAGCAGCGACCCGGGGGGGGAAAACATTCAGTACTTC
TRBJ2-7 TRBV2 TRBD2 - CASSGQRLAGEQYF TGTGCCAGCAGCGGCCAGAGACTAGCGGGCGAGCAGTACTTC
TRBJ2-7 TRBV5-4 TRBD2 once CASSLPSGDSYEQYF TGTGCCAGCAGCTTGCCGAGCGGGGACTCCTACGAGCAGTACTTC
TRBJ2-3 TRBV5-4 TRBD1 few CASRLTGIDTQYF TGTGCCAGCAGGTTGACAGGGATAGATACGCAGTATTTT
TRBJ2-7 TRBV2 - - CASSGIGGEQYF TGTGCCAGCAGTGGGATAGGGGGCGAGCAGTACTTC
TRBJ2-3 TRBV9 TRBD2 - CASSLSGGAGTDTQYF TGTGCCAGCAGCCTTAGCGGGGGGGCCGGCACAGATACGCAGTATTTT
TRBJ2-1 TRBV18 - once CASSPPSVNEQFF TGTGCCAGCTCACCACCTTCCGTGAATGAGCAGTTCTTC
TRBJ2-1 TRBV28 TRBD1 - CASSFDLGQATTNEQFF TGTGCCAGCAGTTTTGATCTGGGACAGGCGACCACGAATGAGCAGTTCTTC
TRBJ2-5 TRBV15 TRBD2 - CATSGRRGGRRETQYF TGTGCCACCAGCGGCAGACGGGGGGGCCGTCGGGAGACCCAGTACTTC
TRBJ2-1 TRBV5-4 - - CASSFRGTHEQFF TGTGCCAGCAGCTTTAGAGGGACACATGAGCAGTTCTTC
TRBJ1-6 TRBV5-6 - - CASSWLGSGGSPLHF TGTGCCAGCAGCTGGCTTGGGTCCGGGGGTTCACCCCTCCACTTT
TRBJ1-6 TRBV2 - - CASRREGEGSPLHF TGTGCCAGCAGGAGGGAGGGGGAAGGATCACCCCTCCACTTT
TRBJ2-5 TRBV18 TRBD2 - CASSQRGAQETQYF TGTGCCAGCTCCCAGCGGGGGGCTCAAGAGACCCAGTACTTC